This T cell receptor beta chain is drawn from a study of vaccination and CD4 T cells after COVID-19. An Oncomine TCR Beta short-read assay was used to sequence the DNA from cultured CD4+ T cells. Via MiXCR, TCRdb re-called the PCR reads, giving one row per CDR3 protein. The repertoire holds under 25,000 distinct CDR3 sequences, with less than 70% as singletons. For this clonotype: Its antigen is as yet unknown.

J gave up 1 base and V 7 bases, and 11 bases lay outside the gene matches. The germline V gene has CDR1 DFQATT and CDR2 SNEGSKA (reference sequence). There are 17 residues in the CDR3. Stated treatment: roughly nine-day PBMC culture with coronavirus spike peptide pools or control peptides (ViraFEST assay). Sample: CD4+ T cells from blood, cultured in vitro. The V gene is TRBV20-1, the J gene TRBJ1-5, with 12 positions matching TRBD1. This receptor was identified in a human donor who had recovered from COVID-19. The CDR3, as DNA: TGCAGTGTGGCGTCCCGGGACAGGGGGCAGAGCAATCAGCCCCAGCATTTT. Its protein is CSVASRDRGQSNQPQHF.